This TCR beta chain was sequenced in a study of blood T cells in healthy people across ages. Notes on the study in general: Compared with aged donors, long-lived donors showed fewer expanded clones, suggesting selection.

This clonotype was observed a few times. Its target is not known. V was cut by 0 bases and J by 0 bases, with 14 bases left in between. The CDR3 totals 16 residues. Per the germline V gene, CDR1 is DFQATT and CDR2 is SNEGSKA (reference sequence). Using a J-beta primer mix together with a sample-barcoded 5' primer, a second PCR was run for roughly 6 to 11 cycles. TCRdb analysed the 5' RACE reads with MiXCR anew, one entry per CDR3 protein. Seen here are about 600,000 distinct CDR3 sequences, less than 60% observed once, and the top ten hold 20% to 25%. Sequencing was done on a sample of blood. The chain links TRBV20-1 to TRBJ1-2; tentatively, D is TRBD1 (6 bases). The origin of this receptor is a man older than 75 in good health. The CDR3 nucleotides are TGCAGTGCTAGAGAAATAGGACAGCTATCTAACTATGGCTACACCTTC. Translating it yields CSAREIGQLSNYGYTF.